The entry that follows covers one TCR beta chain sequence. Its antigen remains unknown. The ends were cut back, 2 bases at V and 8 bases at J, with 10 bases in the middle. CDR1 is GTSNPN, CDR2 SVGIG, per germline (reference sequence). This CDR3 has 13 residues. Noted treatment: oral pan-JAK inhibitor, 5-10 mg twice daily. Alopecia areata patients had lesional scalp punch biopsies and peripheral blood taken from them. The data were obtained in a study of CD8+ T cells in alopecia areata. Study details: Treatment with tofacitinib (6 to 18 months) was followed by 6 months off drug.

Overall study findings and caveats: It was lesional scalp, especially alopecia totalis/universalis, that showed higher clonality than normal scalp. Scalp clonality and expanded CD8+ clones among the top 100 showed significant decreases with tofacitinib.

Sequencing templates came from extracted RNA that was reverse transcribed into cDNA. The table came from immunoSEQ multiplex PCR; TCRdb's copy has only in-frame clones and leaves some out. The sample consists of roughly 110,000 clones, approximately 55% of them appearing once. Material: CD4+ T cells sorted from blood, obtained at week 24, from a patient treated with tofacitinib. This sequence joins TRBV30 and TRBJ1-6, with D perhaps TRBD1 (5 bases). The source of this sequence is a human donor with alopecia areata. The CDR3 nucleotides read TGTGCCTGGAGTCGGCAGGGAGATTCACCCCTCCACTTT. This codes for CAWSRQGDSPLHF.